The 28 T cell receptor beta chains reported below all come from one sample, sequenced in a study of blood T cell repertoires in COVID-19. The protocol was immunoSEQ multiplex PCR, while the TCRdb copy is restricted to in-frame clones and leaves out a portion. The sample has about 150,000 clones, just under 85% seen once. Sequencing was carried out using peripheral blood. Source of these receptors: a woman in her 40s with active or convalescent COVID-19.

This chain links TRBV19 with TRBJ2-5, with D hard to call. The CDR3 loop spans 12 amino acids. Germline CDR1 and CDR2: LNHDA and SQIVND (reference sequence). Trimming pared 7 bases from V and 2 bases from J, leaving 8 bases between. The CDR3 DNA sequence: TGTGCCAGTATCCTGAGGCAAGAGACCCAGTACTTC. The encoded protein is CASILRQETQYF. The full variable domain, its missing parts supplied by reference TRBV19 and TRBJ2-5, is DGGITQSPKYLFRKEGQNVTLSCEQNLNHDAMYWYRQDPGQGLRLIYYSQIVNDFQKGDIAEGYSVSREKKESFPLTVTSAQKNPTAFYLCASILRQETQYFGPGTRLLVL.

J is TRBJ1-6 and V is TRBV6-2 or TRBV6-3; D might be TRBD1 (6 bases). CDR3 length: 16 amino acids. V dropped 4 bases and J dropped 10 bases, with 20 bases sitting between them. Per the germline V gene, CDR1 is MNHEY and CDR2 is SVGEGT. The chain's CDR3 is CASSFSTRQDQSPLHF. The DNA for the CDR3 is TGTGCCAGCAGTTTCTCTACCCGACAGGACCAGTCACCCCTCCACTTT.

The CDR3: CATSSGVLGSYEQYF. The CDR3 region has the DNA TGTGCCACCAGTTCAGGGGTCTTAGGCTCCTACGAGCAGTACTTC. J is TRBJ2-7 and V is TRBV15; weak D call: TRBD1 (6 bases). The CDR3 totals 15 residues. CDR1 is LNHNV and CDR2 is YYDKDF in the germline V gene (reference sequence). Between the trimmed V and J ends, which lost 6 bases and 0 bases, there was a span of 15 bases.

This rearrangement joins TRBV4-1 to TRBJ2-7; 9 bases line up with TRBD2. The trim removed 1 base at V and 2 bases at J, leaving 6 bases unmatched. This CDR3 is 16 amino acids long. Germline loops: CDR1 MGHRA, CDR2 YSYEKL. The chain's CDR3 is CASSQGLAGSTYEQYF. The CDR3 DNA follows: TGCGCCAGCAGCCAAGGGCTAGCGGGGTCCACCTACGAGCAGTACTTC.

The rearrangement joins TRBV21-1 to TRBJ2-1; whether TRBD1, the table's D call, matches the DNA was not checked. TRBV21-1 is a pseudogene. The CDR3 is 17 residues long. The CDR3 bases are TGTGCCAGCAGCAAAACGGCCGGACAGGTACTAAACAATGAGCAGTTCTTC. Amino acid sequence: CASSKTAGQVLNNEQFF.

This chain joins TRBV24-1 and TRBJ2-1, with 10 bases fitting TRBD2. The J segment lost 0 bases and the V segment lost 9 bases, leaving 4 bases of the junction unmatched. Germline V lookup: CDR1 KGHDR, CDR2 SFDVKD. The CDR3 loop spans 15 amino acids. CDR3 DNA: TGTGCCACCGTATCTAGCGGGAGCTCCTACAATGAGCAGTTCTTC. This sequence encodes CATVSSGSSYNEQFF.

This chain joins TRBV7-2 and TRBJ2-5; 8 bases are a match to TRBD1. CDR1 and CDR2 (germline): SGHTA, FQGNSA. V shed 6 bases, J shed 1 base, and the junction held 7 bases outside the gene matches. CDR3 length equals 15 residues. CDR3 in DNA: TGTGCCAGCAGTTCAAGGACAGGGCGCCAAGAGACCCAGTACTTC. Translation gives CASSSRTGRQETQYF. Together with reference TRBV7-2 and TRBJ2-5, the CDR3 gives the full variable domain: GAGVSQSPSNKVTEKGKDVELRCDPISGHTALYWYRQSLGQGLEFLIYFQGNSAPDKSGLPSDRFSAERTGGSVSTLTIQRTQQEDSAVYLCASSSRTGRQETQYFGPGTRLLVL.

V usage is TRBV3-1 (or the pseudogene TRBV3-2) and J usage is TRBJ1-2, with 8 nucleotides matching TRBD1. The CDR3 spans 14 residues. In germline, CDR1 is LGHDT, CDR2 YNNKEL (reference sequence). Trimming removed 4 bases from V and 5 bases from J; junction bases left unmatched: 6. DNA for the CDR3: TGTGCCAGCAGCCCCCCGACAGGGGAATATGGCTACACCTTC. Translation gives CASSPPTGEYGYTF.

The rearrangement links TRBV6-5 to TRBJ2-7, with 9 bases aligning to TRBD2. The CDR3 extends over 15 amino acids. Losses at the gene ends were 6 bases for V and 4 bases for J; bases not matched to a gene: 10. Per germline, CDR1 MNHEY and CDR2 SVGAGI. The CDR3 reads CASSQSRAGGYEQYF. The CDR3, as DNA: TGTGCCAGCAGCCAGTCTCGGGCGGGAGGGTACGAGCAGTACTTC.

The chain carries TRBV9 and TRBJ2-3; D remains ambiguous. CDR1 is SGDLS and CDR2 is YYNGEE in the germline V gene. V lost 0 bases and J 2 bases, leaving 7 bases between the germline ends. The CDR3 runs 14 residues. CDR3 bases: TGTGCCAGCAGCGTAGCACAGATCACAGATACGCAGTATTTT. Amino acids: CASSVAQITDTQYF.

This chain connects TRBV29-1 to TRBJ2-1; 11 bases fit TRBD1. Losses at the gene ends were 8 bases for V and 8 bases for J; bases not matched to a gene: 11. From germline, CDR1 is SQVTM and CDR2 ANQGSEA. This CDR3 comprises 14 residues. The DNA of the CDR3 is TGCAGCACAGACCCGGACAGGGGGCCAGATGAGCAGTTCTTC. It specifies CSTDPDRGPDEQFF.

V gene TRBV19 combines with J gene TRBJ2-1, with D maybe TRBD2 (5 bases). Trimming took off 5 bases at V and 1 base at J, with 15 bases between the two ends. Germline V lookup: CDR1 LNHDA, CDR2 SQIVND (reference sequence). The CDR3 loop spans 16 amino acids. The chain's CDR3 is CASSPEAGGSYNEQFF. The CDR3 region has the DNA TGTGCCAGTAGTCCCGAGGCGGGCGGGTCCTACAATGAGCAGTTCTTC.

The rearrangement joins TRBV5-6 to TRBJ1-1; D is perhaps TRBD1 (6 bases). This CDR3 has 14 residues. V lost 4 bases and J 5 bases, leaving 15 bases between the germline ends. Germline V CDR1 and CDR2: SGHDT, YYEEEE. The CDR3 DNA is TGTGCCAGCAGCCCCTGGGGGGGCCGGACTGAAGCTTTCTTT. It yields the protein CASSPWGGRTEAFF.

The chain couples TRBV6-5 to TRBJ2-7; 9 nucleotides align to TRBD1. V dropped 2 bases and J dropped 3; count of bases not matched to a gene: 8. There are 16 residues in the CDR3. Per germline, CDR1 MNHEY and CDR2 SVGAGI. This CDR3 is CASSYRGQGPNYEQYF. DNA of the CDR3: TGTGCCAGCAGTTACCGCGGACAGGGGCCAAACTACGAGCAGTACTTC.

Concerning this clone: At the DNA level, this CDR3 is encoded by other sequences in the same sample as well. The chain carries TRBV6-5 and TRBJ1-6; D gene ambiguous. The CDR3 contains 12 residues. V was pared by 6 bases and J by 3 bases, with 3 bases between. Germline assignment: CDR1 MNHEY and CDR2 SVGAGI. Here the CDR3 reads CASSRYNSPLHF. CDR3 in DNA: TGTGCCAGCAGCCGCTATAATTCACCCCTCCACTTT.

This clone was seen only once. The chain couples TRBV5-4 to TRBJ2-7, with TRBD2 matching over 8 bases. CDR3 size: 15 residues. Germline V gene data show CDR1 as SGHNT and CDR2 as YYREEE (reference sequence). After removal of 0 bases from V and 2 bases from J, the junction contained 4 bases not matched to a gene. Written as DNA, the CDR3 is TGTGCCAGCAGCTTGGGTGCTAGCGGGCCCTACGAGCAGTACTTC. Translating gives CASSLGASGPYEQYF.

J is TRBJ2-2 and V is TRBV5-1; TRBD1 aligns across 7 bases. This CDR3 is built from 15 residues. Germline V CDR1 and CDR2: SGHRS, YFSETQ. Losses at the gene ends were 3 bases for V and 2 bases for J; bases not matched to a gene: 4. The CDR3 region has the DNA TGCGCCAGCAGCTCGGGACAGACTAACACCGGGGAGCTGTTTTTT. It is translated as CASSSGQTNTGELFF. Using reference TRBV5-1 and TRBJ2-2 for the parts outside the CDR3, the full variable domain is KAGVTQTPRYLIKTRGQQVTLSCSPISGHRSVSWYQQTPGQGLQFLFEYFSETQRNKGNFPGRFSGRQFSNSRSEMNVSTLELGDSALYLCASSSGQTNTGELFFGEGSRLTVL.

The chain carries TRBV6-1 and TRBJ1-2; TRBD1 aligns across 10 bases. Germline V gives CDR1 MNHNS, CDR2 SASEGT. This CDR3 has 17 amino acids. V dropped 2 bases and J dropped 2; count of bases not matched to a gene: 8. This chain's CDR3 is CASSESPGQGRNYGYTF. The CDR3 DNA is TGTGCCAGCAGTGAATCCCCGGGACAGGGGAGGAACTATGGCTACACCTTC.

The V call is TRBV3-1 (or the pseudogene TRBV3-2), the J call TRBJ1-4; no clear D gene. Between the trimmed V and J ends, which lost 3 bases and 4 bases, there was a span of 6 bases. Germline CDR1 and CDR2: LGHDT and YNNKEL (reference sequence). CDR3 length: 13 amino acids. The CDR3: CASSQRVNEKLFF. As DNA, the CDR3 is TGTGCCAGCAGCCAGCGGGTTAATGAAAAACTGTTTTTT.

The genes are TRBV27 and TRBJ1-1; D is uncertain. Germline V lookup: CDR1 MNHEY, CDR2 SMNVEV (reference sequence). Trimming stripped 9 bases from V and 1 base from J, with 12 bases between. The CDR3 is 13 residues long. The CDR3 spells CASRGFSNTEAFF. CDR3 sequence (DNA): TGTGCCAGTCGAGGCTTTTCGAACACTGAAGCTTTCTTT.

The CDR3, as DNA: TGTGCCAGCAGTTTAGGCAGGGTTGGCTATGGCTACACCTTC. This gives the protein CASSLGRVGYGYTF. The rearrangement links TRBV28 to TRBJ1-2; D is perhaps TRBD1 (5 bases). The germline gives CDR1 MDHEN, CDR2 SYDVKM. This CDR3 has 14 amino acids. V dropped 2 bases and J dropped 4 bases, with 11 bases sitting between them.

This rearrangement joins TRBV2 to TRBJ1-1; TRBD1 matches at 8 bases. The germline V gene has CDR1 SNHLY and CDR2 FYNNEI. Trimming removed 1 base from V and 0 bases from J; junction bases left unmatched: 1. The CDR3 is 15 residues long. The CDR3: CASSEDRGMNTEAFF. CDR3 nucleotides: TGTGCCAGCAGTGAAGACAGGGGGATGAACACTGAAGCTTTCTTT.

This clone has just one count. V gene TRBV28 combines with J gene TRBJ1-1, with D perhaps matching TRBD1 (5 bases). The CDR3 is made up of 14 amino acids. CDR1 and CDR2 from the germline V gene are MDHEN and SYDVKM. Deletions cut 10 bases from V and 4 bases from J, with 19 bases between. CDR3 residues: CATHRRGVATEAFF. The CDR3 DNA is TGTGCCACCCACAGGCGGGGGGTGGCCACTGAAGCTTTCTTT.

The V call is TRBV5-1, the J call TRBJ1-4, with D possibly matching TRBD1 (6 bases). V was shortened by 5 bases and J by 7 bases, with 15 bases between the two germline ends. The CDR3 runs 14 residues. Looked up from germline, CDR1 is SGHRS and CDR2 is YFSETQ. The CDR3 sequence: CASRPQGKGEKLFF. For the CDR3, the DNA is TGCGCCAGCAGACCACAGGGAAAGGGTGAAAAACTGTTTTTT.

The chain carries TRBV6-6 and TRBJ2-5; 7 nucleotides agree with TRBD2. The V and J ends lost 6 bases and 4 bases, in that order; junction bases with no gene match: 5. There are 13 residues in the CDR3. CDR1 is MNHNY and CDR2 is SVGAGI in the germline V gene (reference sequence). The CDR3 DNA follows: TGTGCCAGCAGGGGACGGGGGGTAGAGACCCAGTACTTC. Its translation is CASRGRGVETQYF.

V is TRBV28 and J is TRBJ1-5, with D possibly being TRBD1 (5 bases). V lost 4 bases to trimming and J lost 0 bases, with 16 bases between them. Germline loops: CDR1 MDHEN, CDR2 SYDVKM. The CDR3 runs 17 residues. In DNA form, the CDR3 reads TGTGCCAGCAGTTCCCTTTTGGGGGGTTATAGCAATCAGCCCCAGCATTTT. Translation: CASSSLLGGYSNQPQHF. Based on the CDR3 plus reference TRBV28 and TRBJ1-5, the full variable domain is DVKVTQSSRYLVKRTGEKVFLECVQDMDHENMFWYRQDPGLGLRLIYFSYDVKMKEKGDIPEGYSVSREKKERFSLILESASTNQTSMYLCASSSLLGGYSNQPQHFGDGTRLSIL.

The rearrangement joins TRBV28 to TRBJ2-1, with 9 bases fitting TRBD2. With 3 bases clipped from V and 3 bases from J, the junction kept 3 bases outside the gene matches. The CDR3 is 15 residues long. CDR1 is MDHEN and CDR2 is SYDVKM in the germline V gene. Here the CDR3 reads CASSLLAGFYNEQFF. CDR3 in DNA: TGTGCCAGCAGTTTGCTAGCGGGGTTCTACAATGAGCAGTTCTTC.

The chain uses TRBV28 and TRBJ2-7, with TRBD1 matching over 8 bases. Per germline, CDR1 MDHEN and CDR2 SYDVKM. The ends lost 11 bases at V and 2 bases at J; junction bases unmatched: 8. The CDR3 runs to 13 residues. This CDR3 is CAAGGDSAYEQYF. The CDR3 DNA reads TGTGCCGCAGGGGGCGATAGCGCCTACGAGCAGTACTTC.